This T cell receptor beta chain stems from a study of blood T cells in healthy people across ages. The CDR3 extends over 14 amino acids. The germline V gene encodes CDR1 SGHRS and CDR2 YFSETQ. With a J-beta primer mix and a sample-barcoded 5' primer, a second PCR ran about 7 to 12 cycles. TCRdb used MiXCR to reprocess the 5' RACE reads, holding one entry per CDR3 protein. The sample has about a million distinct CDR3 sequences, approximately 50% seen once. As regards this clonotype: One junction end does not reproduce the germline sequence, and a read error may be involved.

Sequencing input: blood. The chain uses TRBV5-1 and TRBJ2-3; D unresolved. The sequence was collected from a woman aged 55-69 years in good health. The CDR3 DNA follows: TGCGCCGGCAGCTCGTACGCTAGCACAGATACGCAGTATTTT. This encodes CAGSSYASTDTQYF.